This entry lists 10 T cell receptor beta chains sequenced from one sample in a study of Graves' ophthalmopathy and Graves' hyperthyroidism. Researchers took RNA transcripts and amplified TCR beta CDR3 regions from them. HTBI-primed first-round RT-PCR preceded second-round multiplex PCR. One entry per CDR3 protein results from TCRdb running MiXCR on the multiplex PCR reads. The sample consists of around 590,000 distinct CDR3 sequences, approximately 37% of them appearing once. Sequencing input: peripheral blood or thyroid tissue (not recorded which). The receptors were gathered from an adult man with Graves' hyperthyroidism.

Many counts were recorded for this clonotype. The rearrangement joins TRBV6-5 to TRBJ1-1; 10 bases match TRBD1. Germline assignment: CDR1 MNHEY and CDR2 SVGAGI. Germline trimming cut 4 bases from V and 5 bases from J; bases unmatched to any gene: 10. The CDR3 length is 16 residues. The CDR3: CASSSLRQGATTEAFF. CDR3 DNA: TGTGCCAGCAGTTCTTTGAGACAGGGGGCGACTACTGAAGCTTTCTTT.

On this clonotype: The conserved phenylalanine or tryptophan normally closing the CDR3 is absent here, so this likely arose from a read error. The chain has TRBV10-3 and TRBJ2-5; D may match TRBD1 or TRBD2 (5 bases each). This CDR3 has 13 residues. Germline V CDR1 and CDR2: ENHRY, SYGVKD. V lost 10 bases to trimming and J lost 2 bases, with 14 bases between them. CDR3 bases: TGTGCCAGCGGGCAGGACAAACAAGAGACCCAGTACTCC. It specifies CASGQDKQETQYS.

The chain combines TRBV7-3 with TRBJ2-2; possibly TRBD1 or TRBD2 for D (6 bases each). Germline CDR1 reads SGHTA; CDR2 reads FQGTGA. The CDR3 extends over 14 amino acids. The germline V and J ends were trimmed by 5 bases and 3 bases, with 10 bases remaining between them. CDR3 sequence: CASSPGGYTGELFF. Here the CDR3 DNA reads TGTGCCAGCAGCCCCGGGGGCTACACCGGGGAGCTGTTTTTT.

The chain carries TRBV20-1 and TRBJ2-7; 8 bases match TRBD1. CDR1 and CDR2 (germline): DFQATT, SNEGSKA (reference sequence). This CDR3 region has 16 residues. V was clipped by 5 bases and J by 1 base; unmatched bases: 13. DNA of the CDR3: TGCAGTGCTCCAATCCCGGGACAGGCCTTTTCCTACGAGCAGTACTTC. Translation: CSAPIPGQAFSYEQYF.

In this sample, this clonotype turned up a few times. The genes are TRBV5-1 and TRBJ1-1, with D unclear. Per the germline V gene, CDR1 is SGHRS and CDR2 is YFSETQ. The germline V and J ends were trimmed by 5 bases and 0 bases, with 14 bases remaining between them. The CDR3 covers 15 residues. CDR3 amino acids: CASRRRDPMNTEAFF. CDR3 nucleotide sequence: TGCGCCAGCAGGAGAAGGGATCCGATGAACACTGAAGCTTTCTTT. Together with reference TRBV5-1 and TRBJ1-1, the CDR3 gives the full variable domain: KAGVTQTPRYLIKTRGQQVTLSCSPISGHRSVSWYQQTPGQGLQFLFEYFSETQRNKGNFPGRFSGRQFSNSRSEMNVSTLELGDSALYLCASRRRDPMNTEAFFGQGTRLTVV.

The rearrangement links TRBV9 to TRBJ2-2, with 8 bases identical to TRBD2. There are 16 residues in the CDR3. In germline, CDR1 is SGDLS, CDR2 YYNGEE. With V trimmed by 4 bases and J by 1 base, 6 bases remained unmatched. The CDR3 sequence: CASSLRTSGNTGELFF. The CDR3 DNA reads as TGTGCCAGCAGCTTACGAACTAGCGGGAACACCGGGGAGCTGTTTTTT. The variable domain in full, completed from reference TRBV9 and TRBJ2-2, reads DSGVTQTPKHLITATGQRVTLRCSPRSGDLSVYWYQQSLDQGLQFLIQYYNGEERAKGNILERFSAQQFPDLHSELNLSSLELGDSALYFCASSLRTSGNTGELFFGEGSRLTVL.

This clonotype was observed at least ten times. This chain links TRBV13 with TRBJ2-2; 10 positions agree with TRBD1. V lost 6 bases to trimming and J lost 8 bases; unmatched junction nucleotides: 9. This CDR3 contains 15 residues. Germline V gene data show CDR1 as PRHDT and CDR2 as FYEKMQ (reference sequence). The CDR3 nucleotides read TGTGCCAGCAGACCCGCCGGGACAGGGGTGGGGGAGCTGTTTTTT. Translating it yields CASRPAGTGVGELFF.

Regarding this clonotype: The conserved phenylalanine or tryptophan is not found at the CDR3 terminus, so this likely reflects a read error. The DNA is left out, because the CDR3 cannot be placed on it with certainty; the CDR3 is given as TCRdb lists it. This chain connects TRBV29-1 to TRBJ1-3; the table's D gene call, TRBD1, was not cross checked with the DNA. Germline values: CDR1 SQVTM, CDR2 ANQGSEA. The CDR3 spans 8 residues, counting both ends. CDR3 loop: CSVAEGAQ.

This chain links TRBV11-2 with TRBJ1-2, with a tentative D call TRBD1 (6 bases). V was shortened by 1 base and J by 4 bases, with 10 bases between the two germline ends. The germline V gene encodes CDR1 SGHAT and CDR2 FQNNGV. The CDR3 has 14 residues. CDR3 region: CASSLVGGGYGYTF. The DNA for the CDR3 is TGTGCCAGCAGCTTAGTAGGGGGAGGCTATGGCTACACCTTC.

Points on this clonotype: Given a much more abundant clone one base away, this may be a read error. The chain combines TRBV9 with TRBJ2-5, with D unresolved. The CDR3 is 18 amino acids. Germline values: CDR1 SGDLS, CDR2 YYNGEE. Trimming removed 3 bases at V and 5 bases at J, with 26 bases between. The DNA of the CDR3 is TGTGCCAGCAGCGCACACTCCACAAACCTTCTGGGGATGGAGACCCAGTACTTC. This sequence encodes CASSAHSTNLLGMETQYF.